This TCR beta chain was sequenced during a study of T cell responses to AZD1222 COVID-19 vaccine. Profiling relied on immunoSEQ multiplex PCR, and the TCRdb table lists in-frame clones only, not all of them. The sample lists about 110,000 clones, 65% to 85% occurring once. This CDR3 has 16 residues. V dropped 5 bases and J dropped 3 bases, with 14 bases sitting between them. From germline, CDR1 is SGHTA and CDR2 FQGNSA. The sample here was peripheral blood, taken on day 0 of AZD1222 vaccination. V and J are TRBV7-2 and TRBJ1-6, with a tentative D call TRBD1 (6 bases). The receptor comes from an adult in good health. CDR3 residues: CASSPSGQIYNSPLHF. CDR3 nucleotide sequence: TGTGCCAGCAGCCCCAGTGGACAGATCTATAATTCACCCCTCCACTTT.